A single sample is the source of the 28 T cell receptor beta chains below, sequenced in a study of CD8 T cells in ankylosing spondylitis. TCRdb passed the 5' RACE reads through MiXCR, listing each CDR3 protein once. Altogether 250,000 to 400,000 distinct CDR3 sequences are present, 11% being singletons, with the ten largest covering roughly 9.2%. The specimen was blood, either unsorted or a sorted T cell fraction (not recorded which). The receptors come from a female donor with ankylosing spondylitis or in good health (not recorded which).

This clonotype was detected many times. The chain employs TRBV20-1 and TRBJ2-1; TRBD2 aligns across 12 bases. CDR3 size: 16 residues. Per germline, CDR1 DFQATT and CDR2 SNEGSKA (reference sequence). J gave up 2 bases and V 5 bases, and 7 bases lay outside the gene matches. The CDR3 bases are TGCAGTGCTCCCACAAGACTAGCGGGAGCCTACAATGAGCAGTTCTTC. It is translated as CSAPTRLAGAYNEQFF.

To note about this clonotype: This may be a read error: a much more frequent sequence differs by one nucleotide. The genes are TRBV5-1 and TRBJ1-2; D possibly corresponds to TRBD1 (5 bases). Germline V lookup: CDR1 SGHRS, CDR2 YFSETQ. The CDR3 runs to 13 residues. CDR3 DNA sequence: TGCGCCGGCAGCAGCACAGGAACCTATGGCTACACCTTC. It codes for CAGSSTGTYGYTF.

This clonotype was observed many times. The V gene is TRBV5-1, the J gene TRBJ2-1, with D tentatively TRBD2 (6 bases). The CDR3 contains 15 residues. In germline, CDR1 is SGHRS, CDR2 YFSETQ. V dropped 4 bases and J dropped 2 bases, with 13 bases sitting between them. In DNA, the CDR3 is TGCGCCAGCAGCATTCTAGCGACAACCTACAATGAGCAGTTCTTC. Residues: CASSILATTYNEQFF.

In its sample, this clonotype was seen a few times. This chain uses TRBV5-1 with TRBJ2-3; TRBD2 matches 9 bases. Trimming took 5 bases from V and 4 from J; bases not matched to a gene: 5. Germline loops: CDR1 SGHRS, CDR2 YFSETQ. This CDR3 region has 14 residues. CDR3 nucleotides: TGCGCCAGCAGGGTAGCGGGAGAGGCAGATACGCAGTATTTT. The encoded protein is CASRVAGEADTQYF.

This clonotype was recorded many times. At one end, the junction sequence differs from germline, possibly due to a read error. The gene calls are TRBV4-2 and TRBJ1-5; D unclear. CDR1 and CDR2 (germline): LGHNA, YNFKEQ. The length of the CDR3 is 15 residues. The DNA of the CDR3 is TGTGCCAGCAGCCAAGATCGTGTGGGCAACCAGCCCCAGCATTTT. Its translation is CASSQDRVGNQPQHF.

This clonotype was counted many times. The rearrangement uses TRBV12-3 or TRBV12-4 and TRBJ2-1; D remains unclear. V lost 6 bases and J 2 bases, leaving 14 bases between the germline ends. CDR3 length equals 15 residues. CDR3 loop: CASRPKLHTYNEQFF. In nucleotides, the CDR3 is TGTGCCAGCAGACCTAAACTTCATACCTACAATGAGCAGTTCTTC.

Note on this clonotype: At one of its ends the junction is not consistent with the germline gene, which may arise from a read error. The chain joins TRBV5-1 to TRBJ2-7, with no clear D. CDR1 SGHRS and CDR2 YFSETQ come from the germline V gene. CDR3 length equals 11 residues. Written as DNA, the CDR3 is TGCACCAGCAGCTTGGAACACGAGCAGTACTTC. Its protein product is CTSSLEHEQYF.

This clonotype has a count of ten or more. The rearrangement uses TRBV11-2 and TRBJ2-7; perhaps TRBD2 as D (6 bases). CDR1 and CDR2 (germline): SGHAT, FQNNGV. Trimming removed 5 bases from V and 3 bases from J, with 14 bases in between. The CDR3 covers 14 residues. The chain's CDR3 is CASSRYSGSYEQYF. CDR3 nucleotide sequence: TGTGCCAGCAGCCGATATAGCGGTAGCTACGAGCAGTACTTC.

The genes are TRBV12-5 and TRBJ2-2; 10 bases align to TRBD2. The junction had 12 bases not matched to a gene; V was cut back by 5 bases and J by 6 bases. In germline, CDR1 is LGHNT, CDR2 FRNRAP. CDR3 length: 17 amino acids. In nucleotides, the CDR3 is TGTGCTAGTGGTCTTTCCCACCGAGCGGGAGGGCCCGGGGAGCTGTTTTTT. Its protein product is CASGLSHRAGGPGELFF.

This clonotype was recorded at least ten times. The rearrangement uses TRBV27 and TRBJ1-3; no clear D. V lost 5 bases and J 3 bases, leaving 8 bases between the germline ends. The CDR3 sequence is 13 residues long. Per the germline V gene, CDR1 is MNHEY and CDR2 is SMNVEV (reference sequence). For the CDR3, the DNA is TGTGCCAGCAGTGCGGGTGGTGGAAACACCATATATTTT. Translating it yields CASSAGGGNTIYF.

This clonotype has a handful of counts. The J gene is TRBJ1-1, the V gene TRBV6-2 or TRBV6-3; D not certain. Looked up from germline, CDR1 is MNHEY and CDR2 is SVGEGT. V lost 2 bases to trimming and J lost 1 base, with 11 bases between them. The CDR3 has 15 residues. CDR3 residues: CASSYIPARNTEAFF. The CDR3 nucleotides read TGTGCCAGCAGTTACATACCAGCGAGGAACACTGAAGCTTTCTTT.

On this clonotype itself: The CDR3 does not end in the conserved phenylalanine or tryptophan, so this is likely a read error. V usage is TRBV10-3 and J usage is TRBJ2-3, with TRBD2 identical over 7 bases. Per germline, CDR1 ENHRY and CDR2 SYGVKD. Trimming removed 8 bases from V and 1 base from J; junction bases left unmatched: 9. The CDR3 loop spans 15 amino acids. CDR3 region: CAIGTTGGGTDTQYS. The CDR3 nucleotides read TGTGCCATCGGGACTACCGGTGGTGGCACAGATACGCAGTATTCT.

The chain joins TRBV20-1 to TRBJ1-4; a possible D gene is TRBD1 (6 bases). V dropped 6 bases and J dropped 7 bases, with 21 bases sitting between them. Germline V CDR1 and CDR2: DFQATT, SNEGSKA (reference sequence). This CDR3 region has 15 residues. The CDR3: CSAASRHRAGEKLFF. The CDR3 nucleotides read TGCAGTGCCGCGTCGCGACACAGGGCGGGTGAAAAACTGTTTTTT.

As for this clonotype: One base away lies a much larger clone, so this may be a sequencing read error. The chain has TRBV10-2 and TRBJ2-7; a possible D gene is TRBD2 (7 bases). From germline, CDR1 is WSHSY and CDR2 SAAADI. The CDR3 has 15 amino acids. CDR3 amino acids: CASTPGGRYSYEKYF. The CDR3 region has the DNA TGCGCCAGCACCCCGGGGGGCAGGTACTCCTACGAGAAGTACTTC.

This clonotype appeared a few times. The chain joins TRBV9 to TRBJ2-1, with TRBD1 matching over 8 bases. Losses at the gene ends were 0 bases for V and 7 bases for J; bases not matched to a gene: 3. The CDR3 totals 14 residues. Germline loops: CDR1 SGDLS, CDR2 YYNGEE. The CDR3 loop is CASSVEGQGNEQFF. Written as DNA, the CDR3 is TGTGCCAGCAGCGTAGAAGGACAGGGAAATGAGCAGTTCTTC.

As for this clonotype: Germline is not matched at one junction end, which may reflect a read error. The V and J genes are TRBV3-1 and TRBJ1-1; no firm D call. The CDR3 runs to 13 residues. CDR1 and CDR2 (germline): LGHDT, YNNKEL (reference sequence). CDR3 in amino acids: CTSSRTENTEAFF. CDR3 coding DNA: TGTACCAGCAGCAGGACGGAGAACACTGAAGCTTTCTTT.

This clonotype was counted ten times or more. The chain couples TRBV2 to TRBJ2-1; 13 nucleotides align to TRBD2. CDR3 length: 18 residues. V lost 4 bases and J lost 4; bases outside the gene matches: 10. CDR1 SNHLY and CDR2 FYNNEI come from the germline V gene. This CDR3 is CASSGFGLAGVSYNEQFF. The CDR3 bases are TGTGCCAGCAGTGGGTTCGGACTAGCGGGAGTGAGTTACAATGAGCAGTTCTTC.

This clonotype has at least ten counts. The rearrangement links TRBV20-1 to TRBJ2-7, with D maybe TRBD2 (5 bases). In germline, CDR1 is DFQATT, CDR2 SNEGSKA (reference sequence). V was clipped by 6 bases and J by 0 bases, with 12 bases between them. The CDR3 length is 13 residues. CDR3 sequence (DNA): TGCAGTGCGTTTAGCGCGAGCTCCTACGAGCAGTACTTC. Its translation is CSAFSASSYEQYF.

The gene calls are TRBV27 and TRBJ1-4; D not certain. V shed 0 bases and J shed 7 bases, with 15 bases lying between them. CDR3 length equals 16 residues. The germline V gene encodes CDR1 MNHEY and CDR2 SMNVEV (reference sequence). CDR3 in DNA: TGTGCCAGCAGTTTATCTTGCGAGAGGGTGTGTGAAAAACTGTTTTTT. Translation gives CASSLSCERVCEKLFF.

This clonotype has ten or more counts. V gene TRBV2 combines with J gene TRBJ2-2; tentatively, D is TRBD1 or TRBD2 (6 bases each). The CDR3 contains 13 residues. Looked up from germline, CDR1 is SNHLY and CDR2 is FYNNEI. V lost 6 bases and J lost 3, with 8 bases in between. CDR3 residues: CASREGDTGELFF. The CDR3 region has the DNA TGTGCCAGCAGGGAGGGGGACACCGGGGAGCTGTTTTTT.

This clonotype was counted ten times or more. The rearrangement joins TRBV29-1 to TRBJ2-2, with 7 bases fitting TRBD2. The trim removed 4 bases at V and 8 bases at J, leaving 4 bases unmatched. The CDR3 has 12 amino acids. Germline loops: CDR1 SQVTM, CDR2 ANQGSEA. CDR3 sequence reads: CSVVAGVGELFF. The CDR3 nucleotides are TGCAGCGTTGTGGCGGGAGTGGGGGAGCTGTTTTTT.

Only a few counts were recorded for this clonotype. The genes are TRBV5-1 and TRBJ1-5, with no clear D. CDR3 length: 13 amino acids. Germline V gives CDR1 SGHRS, CDR2 YFSETQ. The V and J ends lost 1 base and 5 bases respectively, with 7 bases between them. This CDR3 is CASSLNSDQPQHF. In nucleotides, the CDR3 is TGCGCCAGCAGCTTGAATTCGGATCAGCCCCAGCATTTT. The whole variable domain, filled in from reference TRBV5-1 and TRBJ1-5, reads KAGVTQTPRYLIKTRGQQVTLSCSPISGHRSVSWYQQTPGQGLQFLFEYFSETQRNKGNFPGRFSGRQFSNSRSEMNVSTLELGDSALYLCASSLNSDQPQHFGDGTRLSIL.

V and J are TRBV4-3 and TRBJ2-7; weak D call: TRBD2 (6 bases). The CDR3 sequence is 16 residues long. Trimming stripped 0 bases from V and 3 bases from J, with 15 bases between. Germline V lookup: CDR1 LGHNA, CDR2 YSLEER. As DNA, the CDR3 is TGCGCCAGCAGCCAAGATGCCCAGCTCGGGAGCTACGAGCAGTACTTC. Translating it yields CASSQDAQLGSYEQYF.

This clonotype was detected a few times. This chain links TRBV19 with TRBJ2-1; the match to TRBD2 covers 11 bases. Germline CDR1 and CDR2: LNHDA and SQIVND (reference sequence). This CDR3 has 16 residues. The ends lost 5 bases at V and 7 bases at J; junction bases unmatched: 10. This chain's CDR3 is CASSARTSGRENEQFF. CDR3 DNA sequence: TGTGCCAGTAGTGCCCGGACTAGCGGGCGAGAGAATGAGCAGTTCTTC.

This clonotype was counted many times. The chain is built from TRBV20-1 and TRBJ2-3, with D perhaps matching TRBD1 (7 bases). V shed 5 bases and J shed 5 bases, with 17 bases lying between them. CDR1 and CDR2 (germline): DFQATT, SNEGSKA (reference sequence). CDR3 length: 14 amino acids. The CDR3 DNA is TGCAGTGCTTGGAGGGGGCGGTCTATAGATACGCAGTATTTT. Amino acid sequence: CSAWRGRSIDTQYF.

This clonotype appeared many times. V usage is TRBV6-2 or TRBV6-3 and J usage is TRBJ1-2; 11 bases map to TRBD1. The germline V gene encodes CDR1 MNHEY and CDR2 SVGEGT. The CDR3 runs 15 residues. J was trimmed by 7 bases and V by 6 bases; bases with no gene match: 10. The CDR3: CASSSRTGGLSGYTF. In DNA form, the CDR3 reads TGTGCCAGCAGCTCTCGGACAGGGGGCCTCAGTGGCTACACCTTC.

This clonotype was seen a handful of times. The chain carries TRBV28 and TRBJ1-2, with D unclear. The CDR3 consists of 15 residues. The germline V gene has CDR1 MDHEN and CDR2 SYDVKM. The V end lost 5 bases, the J end lost 1 base, and 14 bases lay between the germline ends. CDR3 region: CASSPSSHSNYGYTF. DNA for the CDR3: TGTGCCAGCAGTCCCTCCTCACACAGTAACTATGGCTACACCTTC.

This clonotype was counted between two and nine times. This chain connects TRBV5-1 to TRBJ2-7, with 7 nucleotides matching TRBD1. V lost 1 base, J lost 3 bases, and 10 bases stayed unmatched. The length of the CDR3 is 16 residues. Germline loops: CDR1 SGHRS, CDR2 YFSETQ. The CDR3 region is CASSLLAGSGGYEQYF. The DNA for the CDR3 is TGCGCCAGCAGCTTGCTTGCGGGTTCAGGGGGCTACGAGCAGTACTTC.